This T cell receptor (beta chain) derives from a study of cytomegalovirus exposure and HLA in healthy donors. Whole-study context: There were under 130 million unique TCR beta sequences, drawn from about 180 million T cells, in an earlier analysis. About four fifths of 398 genotyped donors fell in the Caucasian-associated ancestry cluster. The study's findings and limits: In all likelihood, a cluster of highly shared sequence variants was a sequencing artifact. The study designated 150 or so TCR beta chains cytomegalovirus-associated.

The CDR3 has 14 residues. From germline, CDR1 is SGDLS and CDR2 YYNGEE. Trimming at V came to 3 bases and at J to 4 bases, leaving 3 bases not matched to a gene. A word on this clone: Its target is unknown.

Use of 60 Vbeta and 13 Jbeta primers characterized the PCR. The table came from immunoSEQ multiplex PCR; TCRdb's copy has only in-frame clones and leaves some out. The data contain 150,000 to 200,000 clones, 60% to 80% of them seen just once; the ten biggest clones take up about 8%. This chain connects TRBV9 to TRBJ2-5; TRBD1 agrees at 10 bases. The source of this sequence is a woman in her thirties or forties in good health and CMV-seropositive. Sequencing input: PBMCs. CDR3 loop: CASSAGTGVETQYF. CDR3 coding DNA: TGTGCCAGCAGCGCCGGGACAGGGGTAGAGACCCAGTACTTC.